This TCR beta chain was sequenced in a study of T-cell reconstitution after alpha-beta-depleted transplantation in children. Unique molecular identifiers tagged the TCRbeta library. TCRdb re-called the PCR reads with MiXCR, one entry per CDR3 protein. Found here are around 87,000 distinct CDR3 sequences, roughly 8% of them singletons; the top ten hold 6.9%. The CDR3 spans 16 residues. Germline CDR1 is LNHDA and CDR2 is SQIVND (reference sequence). V gave up 3 bases and J gave up 8 bases, with 19 bases separating them. This clonotype showed up many times. The sample consisted of PBMCs from the stem cell graft donor, taken from the stem cell graft. The genes are TRBV19 and TRBJ1-4; D is ambiguous. This TCR derives from a human donor who donated a stem cell graft to a child with congenital amegakaryocytic thrombocytopenia. The DNA for the CDR3 is TGTGCCAGTAGTATCTACAAAGCCCGGACGGTCGAAAAACTGTTTTTT. Translating gives CASSIYKARTVEKLFF.